The source of this T cell receptor beta chain is a study of fetal regulatory T cell absence and autoimmunity. For the study at large: The IPEX patients lacked clinical diabetes but had exocrine pancreas autoimmunity. Points from the study as a whole: In IPEX syndrome, oligoclonal enrichment was read as supporting prenatal antigen-driven autoimmunity in the pancreas.

Germline V lookup: CDR1 MRHNA, CDR2 SNTAGT. Losses at the gene ends were 5 bases for V and 1 base for J; bases not matched to a gene: 4. The CDR3 length is 15 residues. Note on this clone: Its antigen is not identified.

The assay was run at survey level. TCRdb's table, derived via immunoSEQ multiplex PCR, lists solely in-frame clones and lacks some. Among approximately 49,000 clones, about 86% were seen once, and the ten largest hold less than 0.5%. Input material: cord blood. This chain links TRBV6-4 with TRBJ2-3; 9 nucleotides line up with TRBD2. The source of this sequence is a newborn boy with IPEX syndrome. This chain's CDR3 is CASSPGLAGTDTQYF. DNA of the CDR3: TGTGCCAGCAGTCCGGGACTAGCCGGCACAGATACGCAGTATTTT.